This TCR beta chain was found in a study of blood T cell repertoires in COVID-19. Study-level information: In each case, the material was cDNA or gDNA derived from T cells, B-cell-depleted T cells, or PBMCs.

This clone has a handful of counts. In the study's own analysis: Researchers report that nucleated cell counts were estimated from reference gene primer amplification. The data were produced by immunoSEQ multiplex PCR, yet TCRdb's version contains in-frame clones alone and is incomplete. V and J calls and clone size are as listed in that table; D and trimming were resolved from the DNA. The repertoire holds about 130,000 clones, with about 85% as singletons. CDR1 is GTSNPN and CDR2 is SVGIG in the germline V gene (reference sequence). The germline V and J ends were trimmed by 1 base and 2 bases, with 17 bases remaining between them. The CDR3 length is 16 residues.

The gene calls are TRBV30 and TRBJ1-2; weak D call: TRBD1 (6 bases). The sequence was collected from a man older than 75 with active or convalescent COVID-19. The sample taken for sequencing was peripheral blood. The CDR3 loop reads CAWSDPGQLSNYGYTF. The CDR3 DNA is TGTGCCTGGAGTGATCCGGGACAATTATCCAACTATGGCTACACCTTC.